This paragraph reports one T cell receptor (beta chain). These data come from a study of blood T cell repertoires in COVID-19. Source study methods: Researchers report that nucleated cell counts were estimated from reference gene primer amplification. Only in-frame clones appear in the TCRdb table, and some are missing; sequencing was by immunoSEQ multiplex PCR. The V and J calls and the clone size are those of that table, but D and trimming were determined from the DNA. Here the sample spans roughly 150,000 clones, roughly four fifths being singletons. CDR3 length equals 13 residues. The germline gives CDR1 LNHDA, CDR2 SQIVND (reference sequence). V was shortened by 1 base and J by 5 bases, with 8 bases between the two germline ends.

This TCR was sampled from a human donor with acute or convalescent COVID-19. The donor label of this sample is uncertain. The sample was peripheral blood. V and J are TRBV19 and TRBJ1-2, with D possibly TRBD1 on 5 matching bases. The CDR3 DNA sequence: TGTGCCAGTAGTATAGGACAGAAATATGGCTACACCTTC. Residues: CASSIGQKYGYTF.